The 8 T cell receptor beta chains below were found in one sample sequenced in a study of T cell responses to AZD1222 COVID-19 vaccine. TCRdb's table, derived via immunoSEQ multiplex PCR, lists solely in-frame clones and lacks some. Here the sample spans about 120,000 clones, about nine tenths being singletons. The specimen comprised peripheral blood, sampled on day 0 of AZD1222 vaccination. Source of these receptors: an adult in good health.

The chain is built from TRBV9 and TRBJ1-4, with a weak D call TRBD1 (6 bases). Germline V gene data show CDR1 as SGDLS and CDR2 as YYNGEE. CDR3 length: 15 amino acids. Trimming removed 3 bases at V and 8 bases at J, with 17 bases between. This CDR3 is CASSAGGKAGEKLFF. CDR3 nucleotides: TGTGCCAGCAGCGCCGGGGGCAAGGCCGGCGAAAAACTGTTTTTT.

This clone appeared a few times. The V and J genes are TRBV19 and TRBJ2-3; possibly TRBD1 for D (6 bases). The CDR3 is 16 residues long. Trimming removed 3 bases from V and 5 bases from J, with 18 bases in between. CDR1 is LNHDA and CDR2 is SQIVND in the germline V gene (reference sequence). CDR3 coding DNA: TGTGCCAGTAGTATGTCAGGGGAACACAAGGGAGATACGCAGTATTTT. This sequence encodes CASSMSGEHKGDTQYF.

The V gene is TRBV7-6, the J gene TRBJ2-3; D tentatively reads TRBD1 or TRBD2 (5 bases each). CDR3 length: 16 residues. V lost 4 bases to trimming and J lost 2 bases, with 16 bases between them. Per germline, CDR1 SGHVS and CDR2 FNYEAQ. This chain's CDR3 is CASSSELGETTDTQYF. The CDR3 region has the DNA TGTGCCAGCAGCTCCGAACTAGGGGAAACCACAGATACGCAGTATTTT.

The chain links TRBV5-4 to TRBJ2-1; the D gene could be TRBD1 or TRBD2 (6 bases each). CDR3 size: 17 residues. V was trimmed by 4 bases and J by 8 bases, leaving 25 bases between them. Germline CDR1 is SGHNT and CDR2 is YYREEE (reference sequence). The CDR3 DNA sequence: TGTGCCAGCAGCCCGGGGGCATCGGACTTGTCCGTACATGAGCAGTTCTTC. Residues: CASSPGASDLSVHEQFF. Supplemented by reference TRBV5-4 and TRBJ2-1, the full variable domain reads ETGVTQSPTHLIKTRGQQVTLRCSSQSGHNTVSWYQQALGQGPQFIFQYYREEENGRGNFPPRFSGLQFPNYSSELNVNALELDDSALYLCASSPGASDLSVHEQFFGPGTRLTVL.

V usage is TRBV4-3 and J usage is TRBJ1-2; D is ambiguous. Germline V gives CDR1 LGHNA, CDR2 YSLEER. There are 16 residues in the CDR3. Between the trimmed V and J ends, which lost 1 base and 10 bases, there was a span of 22 bases. The CDR3 here is CASSQGLKGGEQNYTF. The CDR3 nucleotides are TGCGCCAGCAGCCAAGGCTTAAAGGGTGGGGAACAGAACTACACCTTC.

This chain joins TRBV4-1 and TRBJ2-7; D unclear. V was cut by 6 bases and J by 0 bases, with 15 bases left in between. CDR3 length: 15 residues. Germline V CDR1 and CDR2: MGHRA, YSYEKL. CDR3 in amino acids: CASSKGHVSSYEQYF. Here the CDR3 DNA reads TGCGCCAGCAGTAAAGGGCACGTTAGCTCCTACGAGCAGTACTTC.

In its sample, this clone was seen a few times. The genes are TRBV6-4 and TRBJ1-2; 9 bases fit TRBD1. Germline values: CDR1 MRHNA, CDR2 SNTAGT. This CDR3 has 13 amino acids. After removal of 4 bases from V and 3 bases from J, the junction contained 0 bases not matched to a gene. As DNA, the CDR3 is TGTGCCAGCAGTGGACAGGGGGACTATGGCTACACCTTC. It translates to CASSGQGDYGYTF.

Details on this clone: This may be a read error, as it is one base from a much larger clone. Other DNA sequences of this sample code for an identical CDR3. V gene TRBV7-8 combines with J gene TRBJ1-5, with TRBD1 matching over 7 bases. The CDR3 length is 17 residues. The trim removed 1 base at V and 0 bases at J, leaving 6 bases unmatched. Germline lookup yields CDR1 SGHVS and CDR2 FQNEAQ. The CDR3 DNA sequence: TGTGCCAGCAGCTTAGAGGGGACAGTCAATAGCAATCAGCCCCAGCATTTT. It specifies CASSLEGTVNSNQPQHF.